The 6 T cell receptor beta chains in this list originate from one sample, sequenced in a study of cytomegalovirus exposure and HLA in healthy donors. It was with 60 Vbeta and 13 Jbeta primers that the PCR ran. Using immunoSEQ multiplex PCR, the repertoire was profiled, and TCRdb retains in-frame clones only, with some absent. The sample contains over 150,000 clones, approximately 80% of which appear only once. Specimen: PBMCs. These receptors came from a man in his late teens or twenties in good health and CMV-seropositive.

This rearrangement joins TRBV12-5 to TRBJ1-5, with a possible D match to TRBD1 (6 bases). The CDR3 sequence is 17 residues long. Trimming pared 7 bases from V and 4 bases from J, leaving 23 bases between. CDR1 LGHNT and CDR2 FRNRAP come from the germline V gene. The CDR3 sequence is CASASQGTFNLNQPQHF. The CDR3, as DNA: TGTGCTAGTGCCTCTCAAGGGACATTCAATCTTAATCAGCCCCAGCATTTT. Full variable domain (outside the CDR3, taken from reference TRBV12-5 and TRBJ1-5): DARVTQTPRHKVTEMGQEVTMRCQPILGHNTVFWYRQTMMQGLELLAYFRNRAPLDDSGMPKDRFSAEMPDATLATLKIQPSEPRDSAVYFCASASQGTFNLNQPQHFGDGTRLSIL.

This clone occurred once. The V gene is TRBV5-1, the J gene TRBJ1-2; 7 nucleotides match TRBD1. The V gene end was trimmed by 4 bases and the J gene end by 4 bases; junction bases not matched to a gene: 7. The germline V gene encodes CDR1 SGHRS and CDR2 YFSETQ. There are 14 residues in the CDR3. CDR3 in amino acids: CASSTNYRGYGYTF. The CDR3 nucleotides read TGCGCCAGCAGCACCAACTACAGGGGCTATGGCTACACCTTC.

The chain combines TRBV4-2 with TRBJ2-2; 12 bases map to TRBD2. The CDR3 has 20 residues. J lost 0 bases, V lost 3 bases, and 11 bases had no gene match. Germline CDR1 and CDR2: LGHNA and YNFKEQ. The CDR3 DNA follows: TGTGCCAGCAGCCAGGGCAGACTAGCGGGAGAGCTCTCGAACACCGGGGAGCTGTTTTTT. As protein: CASSQGRLAGELSNTGELFF.

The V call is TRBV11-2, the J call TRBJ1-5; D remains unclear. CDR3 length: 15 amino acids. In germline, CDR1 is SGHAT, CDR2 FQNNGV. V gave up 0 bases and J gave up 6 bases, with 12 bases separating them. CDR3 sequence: CASSLDFPSSQPQHF. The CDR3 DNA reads TGTGCCAGCAGCTTAGATTTTCCATCGAGTCAGCCCCAGCATTTT.

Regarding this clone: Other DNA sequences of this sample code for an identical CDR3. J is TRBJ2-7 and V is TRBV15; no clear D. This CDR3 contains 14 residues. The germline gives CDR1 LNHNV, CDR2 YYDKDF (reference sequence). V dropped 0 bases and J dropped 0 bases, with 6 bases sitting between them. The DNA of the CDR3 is TGTGCCACCAGCAGAGATTTCGGCTCCTACGAGCAGTACTTC. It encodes CATSRDFGSYEQYF. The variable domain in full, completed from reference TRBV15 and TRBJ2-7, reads DAMVIQNPRYQVTQFGKPVTLSCSQTLNHNVMYWYQQKSSQAPKLLFHYYDKDFNNEADTPDNFQSRRPNTSFCFLDIRSPGLGDTAMYLCATSRDFGSYEQYFGPGTRLTVT.

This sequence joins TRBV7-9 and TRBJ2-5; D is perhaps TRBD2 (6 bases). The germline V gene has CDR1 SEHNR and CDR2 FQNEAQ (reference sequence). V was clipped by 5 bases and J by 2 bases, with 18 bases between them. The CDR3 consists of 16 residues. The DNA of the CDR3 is TGTGCCAGCAGCCTTCTCCCCTCCGGGACTCAAGAGACCCAGTACTTC. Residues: CASSLLPSGTQETQYF. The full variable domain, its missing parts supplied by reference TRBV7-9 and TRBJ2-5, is DTGVSQNPRHKITKRGQNVTFRCDPISEHNRLYWYRQTLGQGPEFLTYFQNEAQLEKSRLLSDRFSAERPKGSFSTLEIQRTEQGDSAMYLCASSLLPSGTQETQYFGPGTRLLVL.